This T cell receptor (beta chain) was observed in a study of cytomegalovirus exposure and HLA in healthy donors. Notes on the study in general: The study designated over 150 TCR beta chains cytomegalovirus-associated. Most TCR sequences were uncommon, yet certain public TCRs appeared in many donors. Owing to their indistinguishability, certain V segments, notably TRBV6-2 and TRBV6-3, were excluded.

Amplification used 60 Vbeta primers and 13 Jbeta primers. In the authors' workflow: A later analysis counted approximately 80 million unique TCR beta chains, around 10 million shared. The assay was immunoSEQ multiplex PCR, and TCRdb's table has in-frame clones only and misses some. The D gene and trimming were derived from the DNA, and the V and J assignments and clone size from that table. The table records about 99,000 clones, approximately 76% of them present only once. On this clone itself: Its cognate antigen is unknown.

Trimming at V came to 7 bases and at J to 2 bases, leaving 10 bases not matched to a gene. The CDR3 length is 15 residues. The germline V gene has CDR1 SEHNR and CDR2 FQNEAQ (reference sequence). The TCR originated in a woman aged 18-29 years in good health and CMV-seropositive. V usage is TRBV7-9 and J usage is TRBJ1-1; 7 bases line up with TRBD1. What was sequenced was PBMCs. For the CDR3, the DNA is TGTGCCAGCATCTTGAACAGGGGATTCAACACTGAAGCTTTCTTT. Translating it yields CASILNRGFNTEAFF.